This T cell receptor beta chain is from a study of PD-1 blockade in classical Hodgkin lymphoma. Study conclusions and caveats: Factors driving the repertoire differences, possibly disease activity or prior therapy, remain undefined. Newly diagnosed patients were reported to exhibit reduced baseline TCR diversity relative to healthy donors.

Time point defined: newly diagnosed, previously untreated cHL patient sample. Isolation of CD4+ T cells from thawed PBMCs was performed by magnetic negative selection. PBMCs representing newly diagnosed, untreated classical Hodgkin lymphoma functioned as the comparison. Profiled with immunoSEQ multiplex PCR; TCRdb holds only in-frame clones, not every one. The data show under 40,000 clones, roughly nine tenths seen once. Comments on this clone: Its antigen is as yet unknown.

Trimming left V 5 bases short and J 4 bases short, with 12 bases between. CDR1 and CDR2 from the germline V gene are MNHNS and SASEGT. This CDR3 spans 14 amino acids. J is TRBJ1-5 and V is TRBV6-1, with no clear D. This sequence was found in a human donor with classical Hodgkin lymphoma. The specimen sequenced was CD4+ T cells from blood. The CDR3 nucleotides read TGTGCCAGCAGTTGGGAGACACCTAATCAGCCCCAGCATTTT. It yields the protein CASSWETPNQPQHF.